These 13 T cell receptor beta chains were sequenced from one sample in a study of T cells after posttransplantation cyclophosphamide. The repertoire was sequenced with immunoSEQ multiplex PCR; TCRdb's copy has only in-frame clones and lacks some. The repertoire has around 30,000 clones, 85% to 90% of them found once; the top ten carry approximately 15%. The material sequenced was PBMCs. The receptors derive from a woman aged 40 to 50 with a blood cancer, CMV-positive, and with a related stem cell donor.

The chain links TRBV6-1 to TRBJ2-5; TRBD1 agrees at 7 bases. The germline CDR1 and CDR2 sequences are MNHNS and SASEGT. V lost 7 bases, J lost 5 bases, and 4 bases stayed unmatched. The length of the CDR3 is 12 residues. The CDR3 sequence is CASTPQGETQYF. DNA for the CDR3: TGTGCCAGCACTCCACAGGGGGAGACCCAGTACTTC.

The chain combines TRBV9 with TRBJ2-3; 8 bases agree with TRBD2. V lost 2 bases to trimming and J lost 1 base; unmatched junction nucleotides: 6. The CDR3 has 16 residues. Germline loops: CDR1 SGDLS, CDR2 YYNGEE. For the CDR3, the DNA is TGTGCCAGCAGCGTGGCTAGCGGGTCACGCACAGATACGCAGTATTTT. Residues: CASSVASGSRTDTQYF.

This rearrangement joins TRBV7-3 to TRBJ2-3; TRBD1 might be the D (6 bases). The CDR3 has 15 residues. Trimming stripped 5 bases from V and 0 bases from J, with 12 bases between. Germline loops: CDR1 SGHTA, CDR2 FQGTGA. Here the CDR3 reads CASSPGDISTDTQYF. CDR3 DNA sequence: TGTGCCAGCAGCCCCGGGGACATCAGCACAGATACGCAGTATTTT. The full variable domain, with the rest looked up from reference TRBV7-3 and TRBJ2-3, is GAGVSQTPSNKVTEKGKYVELRCDPISGHTALYWYRQSLGQGPEFLIYFQGTGAADDSGLPNDRFFAVRPEGSVSTLKIQRTERGDSAVYLCASSPGDISTDTQYFGPGTRLTVL.

This rearrangement joins TRBV5-6 to TRBJ1-1; the match to TRBD1 covers 7 bases. The V segment lost 2 bases and the J segment 6 bases; nucleotides outside the gene matches: 4. The CDR3 sequence is 13 residues long. CDR1 is SGHDT and CDR2 is YYEEEE in the germline V gene. CDR3 sequence reads: CASSFTGDPEAFF. CDR3 nucleotide sequence: TGTGCCAGCAGCTTCACAGGGGACCCTGAAGCTTTCTTT.

V usage is TRBV5-6 and J usage is TRBJ2-3; TRBD2 aligns across 9 bases. Germline-derived CDR1 and CDR2 are SGHDT and YYEEEE. CDR3 size: 14 residues. V lost 5 bases to trimming and J lost 6 bases; unmatched junction nucleotides: 7. The DNA of the CDR3 is TGTGCCAGCAGTCCTGGCGGGGGGGTCGATACGCAGTATTTT. Residues: CASSPGGGVDTQYF.

This clone was counted only a few times. This chain links TRBV6-4 with TRBJ2-1, with TRBD2 matching 7 bases. V lost 3 bases, J lost 0 bases, and 8 bases stayed unmatched. The length of the CDR3 is 17 residues. The germline V gene encodes CDR1 MRHNA and CDR2 SNTAGT. The CDR3, as DNA: TGTGCCAGCAGTGAAGTAGGGAGGGAGTTCTCCTACAATGAGCAGTTCTTC. This sequence encodes CASSEVGREFSYNEQFF.

The chain is built from TRBV4-1 and TRBJ2-3, with D unresolved. This CDR3 is 12 amino acids long. V shed 2 bases and J shed 6 bases, with 6 bases lying between them. Per germline, CDR1 MGHRA and CDR2 YSYEKL. CDR3 coding DNA: TGCGCCAGCAGCCAACCAACTGATACGCAGTATTTT. Its translation: CASSQPTDTQYF.

This chain connects TRBV18 to TRBJ1-1; perhaps TRBD1 as D (6 bases). The CDR3 has 13 residues. The V gene lost 4 bases and the J gene lost 1 base, with 7 bases spanning the gap. Per germline, CDR1 KGHSH and CDR2 LQKENI. The CDR3 nucleotides are TGTGCCAGCTCACTGGGACAGAACACTGAAGCTTTCTTT. Amino acid sequence: CASSLGQNTEAFF.

To note about this clone: One end of the junction does not line up with germline, which may come from a read error. The sample holds other DNA sequences that translate to the same CDR3. This chain joins TRBV4-1 and TRBJ2-7; TRBD2 matches 10 bases. The CDR3 consists of 14 residues. Germline CDR1 MGHRA, CDR2 YSYEKL. The CDR3 nucleotides are TGCGCCAGCAGCCAAGTTAGCGGGGGGTACGAGCAGTATTTC. Protein: CASSQVSGGYEQYF.

The J gene is TRBJ1-2, the V gene TRBV28, with TRBD1 matching 11 bases. This CDR3 is built from 11 residues. The V gene's germline CDR1 is MDHEN and CDR2 SYDVKM. With 11 bases clipped from V and 8 bases from J, the junction kept 4 bases outside the gene matches. DNA of the CDR3: TGTGCCGGACAGGGGGCTAGAGGCTACACCTTC. This codes for CAGQGARGYTF.

The chain combines TRBV27 with TRBJ2-1; 16 bases are a match to TRBD2. Germline assignment: CDR1 MNHEY and CDR2 SMNVEV (reference sequence). CDR3 length: 15 residues. With V trimmed by 5 bases and J by 9 bases, 4 bases remained unmatched. The DNA of the CDR3 is TGTGCCAGCAGTCCGGGACTAGCGGGGGGGCGTGAGCAGTTCTTC. Encoded protein: CASSPGLAGGREQFF.

The rearrangement uses TRBV7-2 and TRBJ2-3, with TRBD2 matching over 8 bases. Losses at the gene ends were 3 bases for V and 4 bases for J; bases not matched to a gene: 6. CDR3 length: 15 amino acids. Germline CDR1 and CDR2: SGHTA and FQGNSA. The CDR3 reads CASSFSGGLADTQYF. The CDR3 DNA is TGTGCCAGCAGCTTTTCGGGGGGGCTAGCAGATACGCAGTATTTT.

The chain uses TRBV28 and TRBJ1-2, with 7 nucleotides matching TRBD1. The CDR3 runs 16 residues. Germline-derived CDR1 and CDR2 are MDHEN and SYDVKM. V lost 5 bases, J lost 3 bases, and 12 bases stayed unmatched. The CDR3 spells CASSLGKQGFYYGYTF. The CDR3 region has the DNA TGTGCCAGCAGTCTCGGGAAACAGGGGTTTTACTATGGCTACACCTTC.